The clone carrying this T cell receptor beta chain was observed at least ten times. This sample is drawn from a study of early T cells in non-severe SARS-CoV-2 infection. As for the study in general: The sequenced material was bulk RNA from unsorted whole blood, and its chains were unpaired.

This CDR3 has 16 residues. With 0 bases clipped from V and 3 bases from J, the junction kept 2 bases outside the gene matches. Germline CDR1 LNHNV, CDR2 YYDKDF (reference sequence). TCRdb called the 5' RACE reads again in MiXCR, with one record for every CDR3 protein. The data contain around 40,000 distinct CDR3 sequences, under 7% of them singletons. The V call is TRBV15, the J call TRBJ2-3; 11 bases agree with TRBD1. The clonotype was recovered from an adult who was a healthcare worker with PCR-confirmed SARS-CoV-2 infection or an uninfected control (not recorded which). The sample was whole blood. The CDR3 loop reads CATSREGQGVTDTQYF. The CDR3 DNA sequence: TGTGCCACCAGCAGAGAGGGACAGGGGGTGACAGATACGCAGTATTTT. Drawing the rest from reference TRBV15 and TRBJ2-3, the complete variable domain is DAMVIQNPRYQVTQFGKPVTLSCSQTLNHNVMYWYQQKSSQAPKLLFHYYDKDFNNEADTPDNFQSRRPNTSFCFLDIRSPGLGDTAMYLCATSREGQGVTDTQYFGPGTRLTVL.